Following are 17 T cell receptor beta chains from one sample sequenced in a study of blood T cell repertoires in COVID-19. Profiled with immunoSEQ multiplex PCR; TCRdb holds only in-frame clones, not every one. The top ten hold roughly 7% of the sample, which has 190,000 or so clones, about 86% seen once. Material: PBMCs or T cells enriched from blood (not recorded which). The receptors here all came from a man in his forties who had recovered from COVID-19.

This clone was observed a handful of times. J is TRBJ1-4 and V is TRBV5-6, with a weak D call TRBD1 (5 bases). The CDR3 sequence is 15 residues long. The V end was cut by 4 bases, the J end by 4 bases, with 14 bases between. CDR1 is SGHDT and CDR2 is YYEEEE in the germline V gene. CDR3 DNA: TGTGCCAGCAGCGGGGCAGGAGAACTTAATGAAAAACTGTTTTTT. Translation: CASSGAGELNEKLFF.

The V gene is TRBV18, the J gene TRBJ1-5; D is uncertain. Germline V gives CDR1 KGHSH, CDR2 LQKENI. The CDR3 extends over 14 amino acids. Trimming took 3 bases from V and 2 from J, leaving 8 bases between them. The CDR3 DNA reads as TGTGCCAGCTCACCGGCCGAGGGCAATCAGCCCCAGCATTTT. It codes for CASSPAEGNQPQHF.

V and J are TRBV7-9 and TRBJ2-3; 8 bases line up with TRBD2. This CDR3 region has 15 residues. V trimming: 4 bases; J trimming: 3 bases; junction bases outside the gene matches: 6. Germline loops: CDR1 SEHNR, CDR2 FQNEAQ (reference sequence). The CDR3 bases are TGTGCCAGCAGCTGGACCGGGACTAGGACAGATACGCAGTATTTT. Translation: CASSWTGTRTDTQYF.

V usage is TRBV5-1 and J usage is TRBJ1-2; 9 bases are shared with TRBD1. This CDR3 has 14 residues. V shed 4 bases, J shed 6 bases, and the junction held 7 bases outside the gene matches. The germline V gene has CDR1 SGHRS and CDR2 YFSETQ. DNA of the CDR3: TGCGCCAGCAGCCTGGGACAGGGCAGCGATGGCTACACCTTC. Translating gives CASSLGQGSDGYTF.

This rearrangement joins TRBV5-1 to TRBJ1-6, with D possibly being TRBD1 (6 bases). The CDR3 length is 14 residues. CDR1 SGHRS and CDR2 YFSETQ come from the germline V gene. Trimming left V 2 bases short and J 8 bases short, with 11 bases between. CDR3 amino acids: CASSLTGHHSPLHF. In DNA form, the CDR3 reads TGCGCCAGCAGCTTAACAGGGCATCATTCACCCCTCCACTTT.

This chain connects TRBV5-1 to TRBJ1-1; TRBD1 might be the D (5 bases). This CDR3 has 14 amino acids. CDR1 is SGHRS and CDR2 is YFSETQ in the germline V gene. V lost 3 bases to trimming and J lost 1 base, with 10 bases between them. The CDR3 DNA sequence: TGCGCCAGCAGCTCAGCGGGGCAGAACACTGAAGCTTTCTTT. Translation: CASSSAGQNTEAFF.

Remarks on this clone: The junction does not match germline at one end; this may be a read error. V usage is TRBV7-9 and J usage is TRBJ2-3, with TRBD1 matching 9 bases. CDR3 length: 11 residues. Germline V gives CDR1 SEHNR, CDR2 FQNEAQ (reference sequence). The CDR3 reads CASSRDRDRHF. DNA of the CDR3: TGTGCCAGCAGCAGGGACAGGGATCGGCATTTT.

The CDR3 region has the DNA TGCGCCAGCAGCTTGGTCCGACAGGGAGGTGACCAAGGTCCAAGGGAGACCCAGTACTTC. This gives the protein CASSLVRQGGDQGPRETQYF. The chain has TRBV5-1 and TRBJ2-5, with a tentative D call TRBD1 (7 bases). V was cut by 0 bases and J by 5 bases, with 29 bases left in between. Germline V gives CDR1 SGHRS, CDR2 YFSETQ. CDR3 length equals 20 residues.

The chain has TRBV6-1 and TRBJ2-7; 11 nucleotides match TRBD1. The CDR3 has 16 residues. Germline loops: CDR1 MNHNS, CDR2 SASEGT. Trimming cost V 0 bases and J 5 bases; bases outside gene matches: 6. CDR3: CASSEAGGTGGDEQYF. Written as DNA, the CDR3 is TGTGCCAGCAGTGAAGCGGGTGGGACAGGGGGAGACGAGCAGTACTTC.

The chain carries TRBV10-2 and TRBJ2-7; D is unresolved. The CDR3 sequence is 14 residues long. V was pared by 2 bases and J by 3 bases, with 11 bases between. Germline assignment: CDR1 WSHSY and CDR2 SAAADI. The CDR3 coding sequence is TGCGCCAGCAGTGAGAGGCCTGGAGTCTACGAGCAGTACTTC. Translated: CASSERPGVYEQYF.

The rearrangement joins TRBV3-1 (or the pseudogene TRBV3-2) to TRBJ1-4, with a weak D call TRBD1 (6 bases). The germline gives CDR1 LGHDT, CDR2 YNNKEL (reference sequence). The CDR3 totals 14 residues. Deletions cut 1 base from V and 7 bases from J, with 10 bases between. The CDR3 protein is CASSQVQGSEKLFF. CDR3 nucleotide sequence: TGTGCCAGCAGCCAAGTGCAGGGGAGTGAAAAACTGTTTTTT.

CDR3 bases: TGCGCCAGCAGTCAAGGACAGGGGATGAACACTGAAGCTTTCTTT. Protein: CASSQGQGMNTEAFF. The V gene is TRBV23-1, the J gene TRBJ1-1, with TRBD1 matching over 9 bases. TRBV23-1 qualifies as an ORF whose function is uncertain. With 2 bases clipped from V and 0 bases from J, the junction kept 1 base outside the gene matches. The CDR3 totals 15 residues.

This rearrangement joins TRBV27 to TRBJ2-7; tentatively, D is TRBD1 (6 bases). V was clipped by 3 bases and J by 3 bases, with 12 bases between them. Germline V gene data show CDR1 as MNHEY and CDR2 as SMNVEV (reference sequence). There are 14 residues in the CDR3. DNA for the CDR3: TGTGCCAGCAGTTTTTTGGGACACAACTACGAGCAGTACTTC. Protein product: CASSFLGHNYEQYF.

The CDR3 sequence is CASTTGLKSEAFF. CDR3 coding DNA: TGTGCCAGCACGACAGGGCTGAAGTCTGAAGCTTTCTTT. This chain joins TRBV12-3 or TRBV12-4 and TRBJ1-1; 7 bases fit TRBD1. The CDR3 loop spans 13 amino acids. The trim removed 7 bases at V and 6 bases at J, leaving 8 bases unmatched.

CDR3 sequence (DNA): TGTGCCAGCAGTGGGCTAGCGGGAAACAATGAGCAGTTCTTC. It encodes CASSGLAGNNEQFF. The J gene is TRBJ2-1, the V gene TRBV4-2, with 9 bases matching TRBD2. The CDR3 consists of 14 residues. Germline loops: CDR1 LGHNA, CDR2 YNFKEQ. Trimming cost V 6 bases and J 5 bases; bases outside gene matches: 5.

This chain connects TRBV18 to TRBJ2-1; 7 nucleotides agree with TRBD2. The CDR3 is 15 amino acids. Germline V lookup: CDR1 KGHSH, CDR2 LQKENI. V was pared by 1 base and J by 3 bases, with 3 bases of the junction left unmatched. Written as DNA, the CDR3 is TGTGCCAGCTCACCACAGGGGAGGGGCTACAATGAGCAGTTCTTC. Protein: CASSPQGRGYNEQFF.

This clone has a handful of counts. The chain employs TRBV2 and TRBJ1-6, with a tentative D call TRBD1 (5 bases). The CDR3 totals 15 residues. Germline lookup yields CDR1 SNHLY and CDR2 FYNNEI. V lost 2 bases, J lost 3 bases, and 8 bases lay in between. The CDR3 here is CASSERGYYNSPLHF. The CDR3 nucleotides are TGTGCCAGCAGTGAAAGGGGCTACTATAATTCACCCCTCCACTTT.